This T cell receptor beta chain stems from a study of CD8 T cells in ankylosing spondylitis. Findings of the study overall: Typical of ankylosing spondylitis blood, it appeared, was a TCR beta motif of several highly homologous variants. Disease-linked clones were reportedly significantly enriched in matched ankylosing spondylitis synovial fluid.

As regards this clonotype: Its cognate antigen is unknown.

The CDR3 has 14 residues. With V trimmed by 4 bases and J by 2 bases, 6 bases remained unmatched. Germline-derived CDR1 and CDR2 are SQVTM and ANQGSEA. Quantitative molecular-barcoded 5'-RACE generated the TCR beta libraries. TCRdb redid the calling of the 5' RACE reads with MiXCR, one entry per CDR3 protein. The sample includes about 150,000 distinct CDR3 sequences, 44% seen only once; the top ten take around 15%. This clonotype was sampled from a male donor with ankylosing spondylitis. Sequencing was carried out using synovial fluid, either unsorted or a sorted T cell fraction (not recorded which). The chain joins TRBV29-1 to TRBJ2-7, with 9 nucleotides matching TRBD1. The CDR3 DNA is TGCAGCGTTGGGGGGACAGGGCAAACCTACGAGCAGTACTTC. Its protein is CSVGGTGQTYEQYF.